Shown below are 4 T cell receptor beta chains from a single sample sequenced in a study of Graves' ophthalmopathy and Graves' hyperthyroidism. Amplification from RNA transcripts yielded the TCR beta CDR3 regions. HTBI primers served in a first-round RT-PCR, which a second-round multiplex PCR followed. TCRdb used MiXCR to reprocess the multiplex PCR reads, holding one entry per CDR3 protein. The sample lists some 750,000 distinct CDR3 sequences, approximately 40% occurring once. The source material was peripheral blood. Source of these receptors: an adult man with Graves' ophthalmopathy.

The V and J genes are TRBV18 and TRBJ1-6; tentative D call: TRBD1 (5 bases). CDR3 size: 17 residues. The V gene's germline CDR1 is KGHSH and CDR2 LQKENI. V lost 4 bases and J 0 bases, leaving 13 bases between the germline ends. In nucleotides, the CDR3 is TGTGCCAGCTCACTAGACAGCCAGAGCTCCTATAATTCACCCCTCCACTTT. This encodes CASSLDSQSSYNSPLHF.

This clonotype was seen only a few times. This chain joins TRBV30 and TRBJ1-6; possibly TRBD1 for D (6 bases). V was pared by 1 base and J by 7 bases, with 8 bases between. Germline CDR1 reads GTSNPN; CDR2 reads SVGIG (reference sequence). The CDR3 is 13 amino acids. The CDR3 nucleotides are TGTGCCTGGAGTGCCACAGGGAATTCACCCCTCCACTTT. Translated: CAWSATGNSPLHF.

This chain links TRBV7-9 with TRBJ2-5, with 10 bases aligning to TRBD1. The CDR3 consists of 15 residues. Germline assignment: CDR1 SEHNR and CDR2 FQNEAQ (reference sequence). V was clipped by 6 bases and J by 4 bases; unmatched bases: 8. The CDR3 nucleotides read TGTGCCAGCAGTCCTGCCGGGACAGGGGTAGAGACCCAGTACTTC. Its translation is CASSPAGTGVETQYF. The full variable domain, completed using reference TRBV7-9 and TRBJ2-5, is DTGVSQNPRHKITKRGQNVTFRCDPISEHNRLYWYRQTLGQGPEFLTYFQNEAQLEKSRLLSDRFSAERPKGSFSTLEIQRTEQGDSAMYLCASSPAGTGVETQYFGPGTRLLVL.

This clonotype has a handful of counts. One end of the junction is discordant with germline, which a read error may explain. J is TRBJ2-2 and V is TRBV7-7, with D tentatively TRBD1 (6 bases). This CDR3 has 13 residues. Germline assignment: CDR1 SSHAT and CDR2 FNYEAQ (reference sequence). The CDR3 DNA reads TGTGCTAGCAGTCCACAGGGCTCCGGGGAGCTGTTTTTT. It is translated as CASSPQGSGELFF.